The rows below give T cell receptor beta chains drawn from one sample of a study of cytomegalovirus exposure and HLA in healthy donors. Produced via immunoSEQ multiplex PCR; TCRdb's table is partial and in-frame only. The sample holds under 200,000 clones, approximately 70% seen once. The sample comprised PBMCs. The receptors were sampled from a woman aged 40 to 55 in good health and CMV-seropositive. Each CDR3 is given with its conserved first and last residue. A D gene is named only where the DNA matches it firmly. Size is omitted from some rows. Given values are once, few, many or a class for expanded clones.

D gene	V gene	CDR3 length	clone size	J gene	CDR3 protein	CDR3 DNA
TRBD1	TRBV7-9	13	few	TRBJ1-5	CASSPGGNQPQNF	TGTGCCAGCAGCCCAGGGGGTAATCAGCCCCAGAATTTT
TRBD2	TRBV2	15	NA	TRBJ2-5	CASRISLSGGETQYF	TGTGCCAGCAGGATCTCACTTAGCGGGGGGGAGACCCAGTACTTC
NA	TRBV30	12	NA	TRBJ2-1	CAWKDRYNEQFF	TGTGCCTGGAAAGACAGATACAATGAGCAGTTCTTC
TRBD1	TRBV7-2	18	NA	TRBJ2-5	CASSLVFGDRGKEETQYF	TGTGCCAGCAGCTTAGTTTTCGGGGACAGGGGAAAGGAGGAGACCCAGTACTTC
TRBD1	TRBV19	14	NA	TRBJ2-3	CASSAPGQSDTQYF	TGTGCCAGTAGTGCCCCGGGACAGTCAGATACGCAGTATTTT
TRBD1	TRBV5-5	14	NA	TRBJ1-2	CASSLVDRNYGYTF	TGTGCCAGCAGCTTGGTGGACAGGAACTATGGCTACACCTTC
NA	TRBV6-5	16	NA	TRBJ2-1	CASSYSPSSLAYEQFF	TGTGCCAGCAGTTACTCGCCTAGTTCATTGGCCTATGAGCAGTTCTTC
NA	TRBV21-1	15	NA	TRBJ2-5	CASSKRVRCQETQYF	TGTGCCAGCAGCAAACGAGTCAGGTGCCAAGAGACCCAGTACTTC
TRBD1	TRBV6-1	14	NA	TRBJ2-5	CASSDRDREETQYF	TGTGCCAGCAGCGACAGGGACCGTGAAGAGACCCAGTACTTC
TRBD1	TRBV6-5	13	once	TRBJ1-2	CASRKGQDYGYTF	TGTGCCAGCAGGAAGGGACAGGACTATGGCTACACCTTC
NA	TRBV4-3	15	NA	TRBJ2-1	CASSQDGSGNNEQFF	TGCGCCAGCAGCCAAGACGGGAGCGGTAACAATGAGCAGTTCTTC
NA	TRBV6-1	11	NA	TRBJ2-5	CASSEFMEEYF	TGTGCCAGCAGTGAATTCATGGAGGAGTACTTC
NA	TRBV4-2	17	few	TRBJ1-4	CASSQDREVATNEKLFF	TGTGCCAGCAGCCAAGATAGAGAGGTCGCAACTAATGAAAAACTGTTTTTT
TRBD2	TRBV6-4	16	few	TRBJ2-7	CASSDSLEAGGREQYF	TGTGCCAGCAGTGACTCTTTAGAGGCGGGAGGTAGGGAGCAGTACTTC
NA	TRBV5-4	15	NA	TRBJ1-6	CASSLDDRLNSPLHF	TGTGCCAGCAGCTTGGACGACAGGCTAAATTCACCCCTCCACTTT
NA	TRBV4-1	15	few	TRBJ1-2	CASSQGVQEAYGYTF	TGCGCCAGCAGCCAAGGGGTCCAGGAGGCCTATGGCTACACCTTC
TRBD1	TRBV18	13	NA	TRBJ1-5	CASSGQLEQPQHF	TGTGCCAGCTCGGGACAGTTGGAACAGCCCCAGCATTTT
NA	TRBV6-1	15	NA	TRBJ1-5	CASSVEYGGGQPQHF	TGTGCCAGCAGTGTCGAGTACGGAGGAGGGCAGCCCCAGCATTTT
TRBD1	TRBV28	13	NA	TRBJ1-1	CASSGQGATEAFF	TGTGCCAGCAGCGGACAGGGGGCGACTGAAGCTTTCTTT
TRBD2	TRBV25-1	17	once	TRBJ2-1	CASLGTSGRAGYNEQFF	TGTGCCAGCCTCGGGACTAGCGGGAGGGCAGGGTACAATGAGCAGTTCTTC
TRBD1	TRBV28	14	NA	TRBJ2-5	CASSLEQGWETQYF	TGTGCCAGCAGTCTGGAACAGGGGTGGGAGACCCAGTACTTC
TRBD1	TRBV19	15	NA	TRBJ2-7	CASRDRGGSFYEQYF	TGTGCCAGTCGGGACAGGGGAGGATCCTTCTACGAGCAGTACTTC
TRBD2	TRBV28	17	NA	TRBJ2-7	CASRGTSGRALGYEQYF	TGTGCCAGCAGGGGGACTAGCGGGAGGGCCCTCGGCTACGAGCAGTACTTC
TRBD2	TRBV15	15	few	TRBJ2-7	CATSRDTGGLLEQYF	TGTGCCACCAGCAGAGATACGGGAGGGCTTCTTGAGCAGTACTTC
TRBD2	TRBV4-3	17	once	TRBJ2-4	CASSQDNGEGPGNIQYF	TGCGCCAGCAGCCAAGATAACGGGGAGGGCCCGGGAAACATTCAGTACTTC
NA	TRBV28	15	NA	TRBJ2-6	CASSSVGSGANVLTF	TGTGCCAGCAGTAGCGTAGGCTCTGGGGCCAACGTCCTGACTTTC
NA	TRBV7-9	16	few	TRBJ2-5	CASSFRTKVYQETQYF	TGTGCCAGCAGCTTCAGGACTAAAGTATACCAAGAGACCCAGTACTTC
TRBD2	TRBV10-3	15	once	TRBJ2-3	CAISERTSGGDTQYF	TGTGCCATCAGTGAGAGAACTAGCGGGGGAGATACGCAGTATTTT
TRBD2	TRBV19	19	NA	TRBJ2-4	CASSIRGTSGRKSKNIQYF	TGTGCCAGTAGTATTCGTGGGACTAGCGGGAGGAAATCCAAAAACATTCAGTACTTC
NA	TRBV5-1	15	NA	TRBJ2-1	CASSLEGASYNEQFF	TGCGCCAGCAGCTTGGAAGGGGCTTCCTACAATGAGCAGTTCTTC
NA	TRBV5-4	14	few	TRBJ1-1	CASSLQVQNTEAFF	TGTGCCAGCAGCCTACAGGTGCAGAACACTGAAGCTTTCTTT
NA	TRBV6-1	15	NA	TRBJ1-6	CASYRATTYNSPLHF	TGTGCCAGCTACAGGGCCACAACCTATAATTCACCCCTCCACTTT
TRBD2	TRBV6-5	14	once	TRBJ2-7	CASSLTSGNYEQYF	TGTGCCAGCAGCCTGACTAGCGGAAACTACGAGCAGTACTTC
NA	TRBV28	17	NA	TRBJ1-6	CASSLSSGRWGYSPLHF	TGTGCCAGCAGTTTGAGCAGCGGGCGGTGGGGTTATTCACCCCTCCACTTT
TRBD2	TRBV6-7	17	NA	TRBJ2-4	CASSYLTSGSRGGIQYF	TGTGCCAGCAGCTACCTGACTAGCGGGAGTCGGGGGGGCATTCAGTACTTC
NA	TRBV9	16	NA	TRBJ1-5	CASSVPTGYSNQPQHF	TGTGCCAGCAGCGTCCCAACAGGGTATAGCAATCAGCCCCAGCATTTT
TRBD2	TRBV4-1	17	NA	TRBJ2-3	CASSQVTSGSFGDTQYF	TGCGCCAGCAGCCAAGTAACTAGCGGGAGCTTCGGAGATACGCAGTATTTT
TRBD2	TRBV28	15	NA	TRBJ2-7	CASHLSGLPSYEQYF	TGTGCCAGCCACCTCTCGGGACTACCGTCCTACGAGCAGTACTTC
NA	TRBV18	12	NA	TRBJ1-1	CASSPLQGEAFF	TGTGCCAGCTCACCTTTGCAGGGCGAAGCTTTCTTT
TRBD1	TRBV7-9	15	NA	TRBJ1-2	CASSFIHGQGYGYPF	TGTGCCAGCAGCTTTATACATGGACAGGGCTATGGCTACCCCTTC